A selection of T cell receptor beta chains follows, all from one sample in a study of cytomegalovirus exposure and HLA in healthy donors. Libraries were prepared by immunoSEQ multiplex PCR; TCRdb keeps only in-frame clonotypes and omits some of them. The sample consists of approximately 70,000 clones, roughly 70% of them appearing once. Specimen: PBMCs. The receptors were gathered from a woman aged 40 to 50 in good health and CMV-seropositive. CDR3s include the opening cysteine and the closing phenylalanine or tryptophan. D genes are given only for firm matches. Some rows mark clone size as missing; the rest say once, few, many or name a class of expanded clone.

V	J	size	D	CDR3	DNA
TRBV18	TRBJ2-7	NA	TRBD2	CASSPTSGGAYEQYF	TGTGCCAGCTCCCCTACTAGCGGGGGGGCCTACGAGCAGTACTTC
TRBV11-2	TRBJ2-3	NA	NA	CASSLEAGEWWDTQYF	TGTGCCAGCAGCTTAGAGGCAGGGGAGTGGTGGGATACGCAGTATTTT
TRBV29-1	TRBJ2-3	once	TRBD2	CSVLGTSGISTDTQYF	TGCAGCGTCCTGGGGACTAGCGGGATCAGCACAGATACGCAGTATTTT
TRBV18	TRBJ2-7	NA	NA	CASSPGGGSYEQYF	TGTGCCAGCTCCCCAGGGGGGGGCTCCTACGAGCAGTACTTC
TRBV5-1	TRBJ2-5	NA	TRBD2	CASGEGPSAETQYF	TGCGCCAGTGGGGAGGGCCCGTCCGCCGAGACCCAGTACTTC
TRBV6-6	TRBJ2-1	NA	NA	CASSYSVSERHNEQFF	TGTGCCAGCAGTTACTCGGTTAGCGAACGTCACAATGAGCAGTTCTTC
TRBV15	TRBJ1-1	few	TRBD1	CATSRDRGQGQAFF	TGTGCCACCAGCAGAGATCGGGGACAGGGCCAAGCTTTCTTT
TRBV5-4	TRBJ2-6	NA	NA	CASSPAGANVLTF	TGTGCCAGCAGCCCGGCTGGGGCCAACGTCCTGACTTTC
TRBV10-3	TRBJ2-7	NA	TRBD2	CAISRGLADEQYF	TGTGCCATCAGCAGGGGACTAGCTGACGAGCAGTACTTC
TRBV5-1	TRBJ2-7	few	TRBD1	CASSSSTGGAPHEQYF	TGCGCCAGCAGCTCATCCACAGGGGGCGCCCCCCACGAGCAGTACTTC
TRBV28	TRBJ1-5	NA	TRBD1	CASSLVGQGFDQPQHF	TGTGCCAGCAGTTTGGTGGGACAGGGGTTCGATCAGCCCCAGCATTTT
TRBV6-6	TRBJ1-5	NA	TRBD1	CASSSSRDRGNQPQHF	TGTGCCAGCAGTTCCTCCCGGGACAGGGGGAATCAGCCCCAGCATTTT
TRBV4-2	TRBJ2-7	NA	TRBD2	CASSPHRTSGDEQYF	TGTGCCAGCAGCCCACACCGGACTAGCGGGGACGAGCAGTACTTC
TRBV5-4	TRBJ1-1	NA	NA	CASSIDRGGVTEAFF	TGTGCCAGCAGCATTGATAGGGGTGGGGTCACTGAAGCTTTCTTT
TRBV7-9	TRBJ2-3	NA	NA	CASRYLGDTQYF	TGTGCCAGCCGGTACCTTGGAGATACGCAGTATTTT
TRBV21-1	TRBJ2-7	NA	NA	CASRTVRDEQYF	TGTGCCAGCCGCACCGTCCGGGACGAGCAGTACTTC
TRBV12-5	TRBJ1-3	medium-sized	NA	CASGLQGNTIYF	TGTGCTAGTGGTCTACAGGGAAACACCATATATTTT
TRBV15	TRBJ2-1	NA	TRBD1	CATSRGEPRGHYGEQFF	TGTGCCACCAGCAGAGGGGAACCCAGGGGGCATTATGGGGAGCAGTTCTTC
TRBV7-6	TRBJ2-1	NA	TRBD1	CASSRGLDRGYEQFF	TGTGCCAGCAGCCGGGGTTTGGACAGGGGATATGAGCAGTTCTTC
TRBV19	TRBJ1-3	NA	NA	CASHQGSGNTIYF	TGTGCCAGTCATCAGGGTTCAGGAAACACCATATATTTT
TRBV9	TRBJ1-6	NA	NA	CASSQGHPSYNSPLHF	TGTGCCAGCAGCCAGGGGCACCCCTCCTATAATTCACCCCTCCACTTT
TRBV5-4	TRBJ1-2	NA	TRBD1	CASSNGDSPNYGYTF	TGTGCCAGCAGCAATGGGGACAGCCCTAACTATGGCTACACCTTC
TRBV7-3	TRBJ1-6	NA	NA	CASSLTADSPLHF	TGTGCCAGCAGCTTAACGGCAGATTCACCCCTCCACTTT
TRBV30	TRBJ1-1	NA	NA	CAGLPPGRVPTEAFF	TGTGCTGGCCTCCCCCCCGGCAGGGTTCCGACTGAAGCTTTCTTT
TRBV7-9	TRBJ1-3	NA	NA	CASSLSNSGNTIYF	TGTGCCAGCAGCTTGAGTAACTCTGGAAACACCATATATTTT
TRBV7-2	TRBJ2-1	NA	TRBD1	CASRRQPTGDEQFF	TGTGCCAGCAGGAGACAGCCGACAGGGGATGAGCAGTTCTTC
TRBV5-6	TRBJ2-7	NA	TRBD1	CASSLASGGYEQYF	TGTGCCAGCAGCTTGGCTTCAGGGGGCTACGAGCAGTACTTC
TRBV1	TRBJ2-2	few	NA	CTSSQRRVVNTGELFF	TGCACCAGCAGTCAAAGGAGGGTAGTGAACACCGGGGAGCTGTTTTTT
TRBV2	TRBJ2-7	few	NA	CASMTEILSYEQYF	TGTGCCAGCATGACAGAAATCCTCTCCTACGAGCAGTACTTC
TRBV2	TRBJ1-4	few	NA	CASSAGINEKLFF	TGTGCCAGCAGTGCAGGGATTAATGAAAAACTGTTTTTT
TRBV27	TRBJ1-4	few	TRBD1	CASSLFPDRGEKLFF	TGTGCCAGCAGTTTATTCCCGGACAGGGGCGAAAAACTGTTTTTT
TRBV23-1	TRBJ2-7	NA	TRBD2	CASSQSWTSGVGYEQYF	TGCGCCAGCAGTCAATCGTGGACTAGCGGGGTCGGATACGAGCAGTACTTC
TRBV30	TRBJ2-1	NA	TRBD2	CAWSVSGRGFF	TGTGCCTGGAGTGTATCCGGGAGGGGGTTCTTC
TRBV9	TRBJ1-1	NA	NA	CASSVDTNTEAFF	TGTGCCAGCAGCGTAGACACGAACACTGAAGCTTTCTTT
TRBV7-7	TRBJ2-5	once	NA	CASSLGSGGDGTQYF	TGTGCTAGCAGCTTAGGGTCGGGCGGGGACGGGACCCAGTACTTC
TRBV9	TRBJ2-1	NA	TRBD2	CASSQRGRAPQAEQFF	TGTGCCAGCAGCCAGCGGGGGCGGGCTCCGCAGGCTGAGCAGTTCTTC
TRBV18	TRBJ1-4	NA	NA	CASSPSFRDEKLFF	TGTGCCAGCTCACCATCTTTCAGGGATGAAAAACTGTTTTTT
TRBV4-1	TRBJ2-2	NA	TRBD2	CASSQVGRGGPGELFF	TGCGCCAGCAGCCAAGTGGGGCGGGGGGGACCCGGGGAGCTGTTTTTT
TRBV7-9	TRBJ2-3	NA	TRBD2	CASSFSSGTDTQYF	TGTGCCAGCAGCTTTTCTAGCGGAACAGATACGCAGTATTTT
TRBV11-2	TRBJ2-7	NA	NA	CASSLWGDEQYF	TGTGCCAGCAGCTTATGGGGGGATGAGCAGTACTTC
TRBV9	TRBJ2-5	NA	NA	CASSVAGSPTEETQYF	TGTGCCAGCAGCGTAGCTGGTAGCCCGACGGAAGAGACCCAGTACTTC
TRBV10-2	TRBJ2-7	NA	TRBD2	CASITSGFGYEQYF	TGCGCCAGCATAACTAGCGGGTTCGGCTACGAGCAGTACTTC
TRBV12-5	TRBJ2-2	NA	NA	CASGLVLFPTGNTGELFF	TGTGCTAGTGGTTTGGTACTTTTCCCGACAGGGAACACCGGGGAGCTGTTTTTT
TRBV10-2	TRBJ2-1	NA	TRBD1	CASTTGPRGSYNEQFF	TGCGCCAGCACGACAGGGCCCCGCGGCTCCTACAATGAGCAGTTCTTC
TRBV7-2	TRBJ1-1	NA	NA	CASSLDSPGTEAFF	TGTGCCAGCAGCTTAGACAGCCCGGGGACTGAAGCTTTCTTT
TRBV9	TRBJ1-1	NA	NA	CASRNDPSGDTEAFF	TGTGCCAGCAGGAACGACCCGTCGGGGGACACTGAAGCTTTCTTT
TRBV7-9	TRBJ1-6	NA	NA	CASSQRSMDSPLHF	TGTGCCAGCAGCCAGCGGTCGATGGATTCACCCCTCCACTTT
TRBV2	TRBJ1-2	NA	NA	CASTERVFYGYTF	TGTGCCAGCACCGAGAGAGTGTTTTATGGCTACACCTTC
TRBV14	TRBJ2-5	NA	TRBD2	CASSGLAGQETQYF	TGTGCCAGCAGTGGACTAGCGGGTCAAGAGACCCAGTACTTC
TRBV29-1	TRBJ1-1	NA	TRBD1	CSGDDRGSHLNTEAFF	TGCAGCGGAGATGACAGGGGCTCCCACCTGAACACTGAAGCTTTCTTT
TRBV19	TRBJ2-7	NA	NA	CATTAGHPYEQYF	TGTGCCACCACCGCGGGGCACCCATACGAGCAGTACTTC
TRBV19	TRBJ1-1	NA	NA	CASSIPGGSGEAFF	TGTGCCAGTAGTATCCCTGGGGGGTCCGGTGAAGCTTTCTTT
TRBV5-6	TRBJ1-2	NA	NA	CASSPGVASNYGYTF	TGTGCCAGCAGCCCGGGTGTAGCCTCTAACTATGGCTACACCTTC
TRBV10-3	TRBJ2-1	NA	TRBD2	CAISESADGGAILFF	TGTGCCATCAGTGAGTCGGCGGACGGGGGGGCCATTCTGTTCTTC
TRBV7-2	TRBJ1-2	NA	NA	CASSLEGRNYGYTF	TGTGCCAGCAGCTTAGAAGGGAGGAACTATGGCTACACCTTC
TRBV12-1	TRBJ2-4	NA	NA	CASSNRDKNIQYF	TGTGCCAGCAGCAACCGGGACAAAAACATTCAGTACTTC
TRBV5-1	TRBJ2-3	NA	TRBD2	CASSLTSDSTDTQYF	TGCGCCAGCAGCCTAACTAGCGATAGCACAGATACGCAGTATTTT
TRBV14	TRBJ2-7	NA	NA	CASSPAGGGYEQYF	TGTGCCAGCAGCCCGGCAGGGGGAGGATACGAGCAGTACTTC